This TCR beta chain was found in a study of T-cell reconstitution after alpha-beta-depleted transplantation in children. Construction of the TCRbeta library involved unique molecular identifiers. TCRdb analysed the PCR reads with MiXCR anew, one entry per CDR3 protein. The sample lists about 400,000 distinct CDR3 sequences, around 21% occurring once. Trimming took 7 bases from V and 1 from J, leaving 12 bases between them. This CDR3 is built from 13 residues. Germline V lookup: CDR1 SQVTM, CDR2 ANQGSEA. This sequence joins TRBV29-1 and TRBJ2-3; D gene uncertain. This receptor was obtained from a human donor who donated a stem cell graft to a child with acute myeloid leukemia. The sequencing used PBMCs from the stem cell graft donor, collected from the stem cell graft. In DNA, the CDR3 is TGCAGCGCATATTTTCTAGGCACAGATACGCAGTATTTT. Its translation: CSAYFLGTDTQYF.